Detailed here is one TCR beta chain. The data originate from a study of OX40 agonist ivuxolimab in advanced cancers. The CDR3 covers 15 residues. Trimming left V 3 bases short and J 3 bases short, with 15 bases between. Per the germline V gene, CDR1 is LNHDA and CDR2 is SQIVND (reference sequence). Sequenced by immunoSEQ multiplex PCR; TCRdb stores in-frame clones only, minus some. Here the sample spans 52,000 or so clones, less than 90% being singletons. The sequences come from CD4+ or CD8+ T cells sorted from blood, collected in a trial of the OX40 agonist ivuxolimab. This TCR came from an adult with an advanced solid tumor such as melanoma, head and neck, liver or kidney cancer. This chain uses TRBV19 with TRBJ2-7, with D unresolved. The CDR3 nucleotides are TGTGCCAGTAGTATGGGCCCCGTAGTGGGCTACGAGCAGTACTTC. Its protein product is CASSMGPVVGYEQYF.